The clone carrying this TCR beta chain was seen at least ten times. The antigen remains undetermined. The data belong to a study of blood T cells in healthy people across ages. V was clipped by 4 bases and J by 6 bases, with 11 bases between them. Germline lookup yields CDR1 DFQATT and CDR2 SNEGSKA (reference sequence). The length of the CDR3 is 12 residues. Study outcomes and limitations: When set beside aged donors, long-lived donors presented more naive CD4+ cells and higher diversity. Per million T cells, TCR beta diversity dropped about linearly as age rose.

PCR was performed a second time for 7 to 11 cycles using a sample-barcoded 5' primer and a J-beta primer mix. TCRdb fed the 5' RACE reads into MiXCR, producing one record per CDR3 protein. There are about 650,000 distinct CDR3 sequences in the sample; about a third occur only once, and over 15% lies in the top ten. The chain joins TRBV20-1 to TRBJ2-3; perhaps TRBD1 as D (6 bases). The sequence came from an elderly woman in good health. Input material: blood. CDR3 protein: CSAMKDRDTQYF. CDR3 sequence (DNA): TGCAGTGCTATGAAAGACAGGGATACGCAGTATTTT.